This is a list of T cell receptor beta chains from one sample in a study of control samples from healthy donors and cancer patients. Repertoires were generated with immunoSEQ multiplex PCR, while TCRdb's copy carries only in-frame clones and drops some. The repertoire has fewer than 65,000 clones, roughly 80% of them found once; the top ten carry about 9.4%. Sequences were obtained from blood. The receptors here all came from a man between 65 and 85 years old in good health. The CDR3 runs from the conserved cysteine through the conserved F or W. A D gene is named only where the DNA matches it firmly.

j_gene,d_gene,v_gene,CDR3nt,CDR3aa
TRBJ1-6,NA,TRBV15,TGTGCCACCAGCAGAGATCCTTCAGGGAGGGATTCACCCCTCCACTTT,CATSRDPSGRDSPLHF
TRBJ1-1,NA,TRBV5-1,TGCGCCAGCAGCTTAGGGCCCCAGGGGAGCACTGAAGCTTTCTTT,CASSLGPQGSTEAFF
TRBJ2-1,NA,TRBV9,TGTGCCAGCAGCCCCCCAGGTGGCATCAACCAGTTCTTC,CASSPPGGINQFF
TRBJ2-7,TRBD2,TRBV7-6,TGTGCCAGCAGCTTAAAAGGTCCAGCCAGCGGGGGACTCTCCTACGAGCAGTACTTC,CASSLKGPASGGLSYEQYF
TRBJ1-1,TRBD1,TRBV2,TGTGCCAGCAGTTGGGACAGCGCGGGCACTGAAGCTTTCTTT,CASSWDSAGTEAFF
TRBJ2-4,TRBD2,TRBV7-9,TGTGCCAGCAGCCGCTCTTTAGCGGGGGCTGTAGGAAACATTCAGTACTTC,CASSRSLAGAVGNIQYF
TRBJ1-1,TRBD1,TRBV5-1,TGCGCCAGCAGCTTGGGAGGGACAGTGAACACTGAAGCTTTCTTT,CASSLGGTVNTEAFF
TRBJ1-2,TRBD1,TRBV7-8,TGTGCCAGCAGCTTCCGTCGGACAGGGGGCTATGGCTACACCTTC,CASSFRRTGGYGYTF
TRBJ2-5,NA,TRBV5-4,TGTGCCAGCAGCGCTGCTTCCACGGGAGAGACCCAGTACTTC,CASSAASTGETQYF
TRBJ2-7,NA,TRBV30,TGTGCCTGGAGTGTAAGCAGATTGAACGAGCAGTACTTC,CAWSVSRLNEQYF
TRBJ1-4,NA,TRBV4-1,TGCGCCAGCAGCCAGGGACCGTTAGCAAATGAAAAACTGTTTTTT,CASSQGPLANEKLFF
TRBJ2-7,NA,TRBV11-2,TGTGCCAGCAGCTTAGAAGGACGCGGGTCCTACGAGCAGTACTTC,CASSLEGRGSYEQYF
TRBJ2-5,TRBD1,TRBV5-1,TGCGCCAGCAGATTACAGGGGGCCCAAGAGACCCAGTACTTC,CASRLQGAQETQYF
TRBJ1-4,NA,TRBV28,TGTGCCAGCAGTTCACGGCATGGTGGTGAAAAACTGTTTTTT,CASSSRHGGEKLFF
TRBJ2-5,NA,TRBV5-4,TGTGCCAGCAGATCCTCCGGGACATCACAAGAGACCCAGTACTTC,CASRSSGTSQETQYF
TRBJ1-3,TRBD1,TRBV19,TGTGCCAGTCAGGACAGGCCCAACTCTGGAAACACCATATATTTT,CASQDRPNSGNTIYF
TRBJ1-4,NA,TRBV28,TGTGCCAGCAGTTTTGGGGGTAGCGGGGAAAAACTGTTTTTT,CASSFGGSGEKLFF
TRBJ1-6,NA,TRBV6-5,TGTGCCAGCAGTTACTCGATTGCAGGGGAAGGTTCACCCCTCCACTTT,CASSYSIAGEGSPLHF
TRBJ2-3,NA,TRBV11-3,TGTGCCAGCAGCTTAAGGCTCGAGGGAGATACGCAGTATTTT,CASSLRLEGDTQYF
TRBJ2-7,NA,TRBV28,TGTGCCAGCAGTTACATTGTTTCGTCCACTGGCTACGAGCAGTACTTC,CASSYIVSSTGYEQYF
TRBJ2-7,NA,TRBV6-5,TGTGCCAGCAGTTACGAAAACAGGGGGGGCATGCAGTACTTC,CASSYENRGGMQYF
TRBJ2-1,NA,TRBV10-3,TGTGCCATCAGTGAGTCACGGGGGATCTCCTACAATGAGCAGTTCTTC,CAISESRGISYNEQFF
TRBJ2-3,NA,TRBV5-1,TGCGCCAGCAGCCCGAGGGGTCAGGCAGATACGCAGTATTTT,CASSPRGQADTQYF
TRBJ1-4,NA,TRBV3-1/TRBV3-2,TGTGCCAGCAGCCAAGCCGGGGTTAGCGATGAAAAACTGTTTTTT,CASSQAGVSDEKLFF
TRBJ2-1,TRBD2,TRBV5-1,TGCGCCAGCAGCTTGGTTAGCGGGAGCAATGAGCAGTTCTTC,CASSLVSGSNEQFF
TRBJ1-2,TRBD1,TRBV28,TGTGCCAGCAGTTCCGGGACAGGGAGTTTCTATGGCTACACCTTC,CASSSGTGSFYGYTF